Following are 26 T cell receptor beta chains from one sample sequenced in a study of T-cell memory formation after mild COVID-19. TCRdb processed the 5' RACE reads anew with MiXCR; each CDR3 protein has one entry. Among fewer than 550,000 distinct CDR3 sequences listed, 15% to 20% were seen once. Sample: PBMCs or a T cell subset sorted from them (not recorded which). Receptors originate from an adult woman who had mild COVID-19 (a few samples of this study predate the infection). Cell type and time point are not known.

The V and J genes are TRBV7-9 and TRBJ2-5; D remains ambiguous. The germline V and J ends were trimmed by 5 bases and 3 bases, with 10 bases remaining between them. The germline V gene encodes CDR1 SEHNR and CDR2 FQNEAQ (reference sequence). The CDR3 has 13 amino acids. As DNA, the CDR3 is TGTGCCAGCAGCCCCCGTAGGGAAGAGACCCAGTACTTC. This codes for CASSPRREETQYF.

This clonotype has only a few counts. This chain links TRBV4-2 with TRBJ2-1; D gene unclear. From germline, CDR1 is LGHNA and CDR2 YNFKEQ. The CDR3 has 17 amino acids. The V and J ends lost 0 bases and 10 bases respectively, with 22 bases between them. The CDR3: CASSQERVTLSKVEQFF. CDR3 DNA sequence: TGTGCCAGCAGCCAAGAGCGTGTGACTCTCTCGAAGGTGGAGCAGTTCTTC.

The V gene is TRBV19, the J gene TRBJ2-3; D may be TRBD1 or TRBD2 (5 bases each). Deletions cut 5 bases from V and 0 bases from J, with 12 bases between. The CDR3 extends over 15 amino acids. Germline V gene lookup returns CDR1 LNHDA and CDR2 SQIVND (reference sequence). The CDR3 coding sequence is TGTGCCAGTAGTCGGGACCTCCGTAGCACAGATACGCAGTATTTT. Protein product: CASSRDLRSTDTQYF.

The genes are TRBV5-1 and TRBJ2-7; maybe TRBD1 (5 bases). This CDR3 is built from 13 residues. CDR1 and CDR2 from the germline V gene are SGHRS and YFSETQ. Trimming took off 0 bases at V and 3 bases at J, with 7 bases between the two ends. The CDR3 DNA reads TGCGCCAGCAGCTTGGGACAGTTCTACGAGCAGTACTTC. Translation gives CASSLGQFYEQYF.

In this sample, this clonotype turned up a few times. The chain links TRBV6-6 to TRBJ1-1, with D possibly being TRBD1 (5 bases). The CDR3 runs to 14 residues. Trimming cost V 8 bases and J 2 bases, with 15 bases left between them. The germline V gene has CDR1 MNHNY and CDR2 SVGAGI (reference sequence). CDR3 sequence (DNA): TGTGCCAGCGGCCCAACAGGCAGCAACACTGAAGCTTTCTTT. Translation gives CASGPTGSNTEAFF.

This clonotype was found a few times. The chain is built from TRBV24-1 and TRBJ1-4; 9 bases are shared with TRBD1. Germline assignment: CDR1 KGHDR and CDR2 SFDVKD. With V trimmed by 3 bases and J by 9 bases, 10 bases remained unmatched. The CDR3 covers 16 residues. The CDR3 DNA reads TGTGCCACCAGTGATCGAGCGGACAGGGGCAACAAAAAACTGTTTTTT. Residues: CATSDRADRGNKKLFF.

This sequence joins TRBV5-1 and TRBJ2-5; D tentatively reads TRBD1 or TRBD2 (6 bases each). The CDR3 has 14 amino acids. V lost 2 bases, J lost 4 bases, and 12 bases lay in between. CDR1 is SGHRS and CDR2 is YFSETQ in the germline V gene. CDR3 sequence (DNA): TGCGCCAGCAGCTTACCCCGGGGGCCAGAGACCCAGTACTTC. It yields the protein CASSLPRGPETQYF.

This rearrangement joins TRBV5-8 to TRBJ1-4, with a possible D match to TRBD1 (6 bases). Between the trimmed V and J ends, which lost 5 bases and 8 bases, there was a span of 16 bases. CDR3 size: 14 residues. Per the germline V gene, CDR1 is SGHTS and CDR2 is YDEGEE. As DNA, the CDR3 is TGTGCCAGCAGGACGACAGGCCTTGGGGAAAAACTGTTTTTT. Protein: CASRTTGLGEKLFF. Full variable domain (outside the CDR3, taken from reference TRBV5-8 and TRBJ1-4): EAGVTQSPTHLIKTRGQQATLRCSPISGHTSVYWYQQALGLGLQFLLWYDEGEERNRGNFPPRFSGRQFPNYSSELNVNALELEDSALYLCASRTTGLGEKLFFGSGTQLSVL.

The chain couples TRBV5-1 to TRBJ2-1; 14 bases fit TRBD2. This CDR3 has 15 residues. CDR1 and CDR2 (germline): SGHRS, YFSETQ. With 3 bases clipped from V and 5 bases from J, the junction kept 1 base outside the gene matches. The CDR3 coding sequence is TGCGCCAGCAGCTCGGGACTAGCGGGGGACAATGAGCAGTTCTTC. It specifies CASSSGLAGDNEQFF.

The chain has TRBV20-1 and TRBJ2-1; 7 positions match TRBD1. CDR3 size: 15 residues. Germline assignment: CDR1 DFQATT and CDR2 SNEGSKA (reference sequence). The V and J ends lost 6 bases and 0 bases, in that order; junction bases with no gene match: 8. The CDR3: CSAARQGSSYNEQFF. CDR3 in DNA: TGCAGTGCGGCGCGACAGGGAAGCTCCTACAATGAGCAGTTCTTC.

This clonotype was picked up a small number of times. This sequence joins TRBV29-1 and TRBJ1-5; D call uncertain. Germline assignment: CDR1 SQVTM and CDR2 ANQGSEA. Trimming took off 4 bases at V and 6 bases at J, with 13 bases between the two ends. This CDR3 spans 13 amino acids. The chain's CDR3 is CSVVEGVSQPQHF. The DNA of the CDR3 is TGCAGCGTTGTAGAGGGTGTGAGTCAGCCCCAGCATTTT.

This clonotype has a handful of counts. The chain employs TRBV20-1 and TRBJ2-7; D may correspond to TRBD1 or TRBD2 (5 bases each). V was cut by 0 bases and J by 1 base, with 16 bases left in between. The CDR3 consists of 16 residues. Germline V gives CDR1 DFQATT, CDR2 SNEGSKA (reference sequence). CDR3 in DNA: TGCAGTGCTAGAGATTATAAAGGGGACCGATCCTACGAGCAGTACTTC. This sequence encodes CSARDYKGDRSYEQYF.

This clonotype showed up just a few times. The chain's CDR3 is CASSLSEGPMNTEAFF. For the CDR3, the DNA is TGCGCCAGCAGCCTCAGTGAAGGGCCAATGAACACTGAAGCTTTCTTT. The chain carries TRBV5-1 and TRBJ1-1; no clear D. The CDR3 covers 16 residues. Trimming stripped 4 bases from V and 0 bases from J, with 16 bases between. Germline V CDR1 and CDR2: SGHRS, YFSETQ.

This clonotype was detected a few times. Written as DNA, the CDR3 is TGCGCCAGCAGCTTGGGGACAGGGGATGGGGAGACCCAGTACTTC. This codes for CASSLGTGDGETQYF. The rearrangement links TRBV5-1 to TRBJ2-5; 9 bases are a match to TRBD1. V gave up 0 bases and J gave up 5 bases; unmatched junction bases: 5. The CDR3 runs 15 residues. Germline CDR1 is SGHRS and CDR2 is YFSETQ. Based on the CDR3 plus reference TRBV5-1 and TRBJ2-5, the full variable domain is KAGVTQTPRYLIKTRGQQVTLSCSPISGHRSVSWYQQTPGQGLQFLFEYFSETQRNKGNFPGRFSGRQFSNSRSEMNVSTLELGDSALYLCASSLGTGDGETQYFGPGTRLLVL.

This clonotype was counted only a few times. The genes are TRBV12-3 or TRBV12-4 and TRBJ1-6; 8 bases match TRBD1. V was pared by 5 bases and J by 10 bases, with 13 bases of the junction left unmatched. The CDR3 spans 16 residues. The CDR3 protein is CASSQDRGVRGSPLHF. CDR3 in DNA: TGTGCCAGCAGTCAAGACAGGGGAGTGCGCGGGTCACCCCTCCACTTT.

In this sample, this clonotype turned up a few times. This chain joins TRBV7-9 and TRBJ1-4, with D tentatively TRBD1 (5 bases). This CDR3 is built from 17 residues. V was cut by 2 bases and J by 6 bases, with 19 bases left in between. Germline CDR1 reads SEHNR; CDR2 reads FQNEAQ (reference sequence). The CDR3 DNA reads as TGTGCCAGCAGCTTAAGTGTGCAGGGACCAGTCGATGAAAAACTGTTTTTT. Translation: CASSLSVQGPVDEKLFF.

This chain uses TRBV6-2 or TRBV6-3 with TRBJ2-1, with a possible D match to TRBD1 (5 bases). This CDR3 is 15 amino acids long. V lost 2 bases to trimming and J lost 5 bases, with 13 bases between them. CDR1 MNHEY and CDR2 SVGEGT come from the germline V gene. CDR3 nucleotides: TGTGCCAGCAGTTACAACCTCCTGGGGCACAATGAGCAGTTCTTC. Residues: CASSYNLLGHNEQFF.

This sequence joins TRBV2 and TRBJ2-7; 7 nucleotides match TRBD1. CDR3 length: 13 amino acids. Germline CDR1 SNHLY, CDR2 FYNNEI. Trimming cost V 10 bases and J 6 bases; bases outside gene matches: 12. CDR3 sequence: CAIPKGGLGEQYF. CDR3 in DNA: TGTGCCATACCTAAAGGGGGCTTGGGCGAGCAGTACTTC.

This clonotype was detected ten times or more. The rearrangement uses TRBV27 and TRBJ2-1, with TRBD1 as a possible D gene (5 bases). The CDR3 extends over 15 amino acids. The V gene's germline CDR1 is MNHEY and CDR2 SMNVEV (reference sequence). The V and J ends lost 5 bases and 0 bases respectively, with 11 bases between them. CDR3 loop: CASSEDRISYNEQFF. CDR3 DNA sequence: TGTGCCAGCAGTGAAGACAGAATCTCCTACAATGAGCAGTTCTTC.

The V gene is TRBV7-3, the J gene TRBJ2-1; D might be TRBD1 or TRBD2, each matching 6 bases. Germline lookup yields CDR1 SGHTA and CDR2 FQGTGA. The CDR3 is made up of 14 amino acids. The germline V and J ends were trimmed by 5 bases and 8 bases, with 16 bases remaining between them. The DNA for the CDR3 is TGTGCCAGCAGCCGGGGGCTAGCCGTGGATGAGCAGTTCTTC. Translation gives CASSRGLAVDEQFF.

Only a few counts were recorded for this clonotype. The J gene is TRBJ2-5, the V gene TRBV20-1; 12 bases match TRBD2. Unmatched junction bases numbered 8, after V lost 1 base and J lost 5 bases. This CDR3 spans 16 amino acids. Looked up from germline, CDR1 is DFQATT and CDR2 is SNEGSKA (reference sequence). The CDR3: CSARGWETSGGETQYF. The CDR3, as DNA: TGCAGTGCTAGAGGGTGGGAGACTAGCGGGGGTGAGACCCAGTACTTC.

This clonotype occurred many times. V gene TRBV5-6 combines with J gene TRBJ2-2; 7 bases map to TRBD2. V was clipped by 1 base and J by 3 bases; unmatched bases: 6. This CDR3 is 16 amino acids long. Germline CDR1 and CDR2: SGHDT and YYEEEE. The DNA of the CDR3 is TGTGCCAGCAGCTTGATTGTCGGGGGGTACACCGGGGAGCTGTTTTTT. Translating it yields CASSLIVGGYTGELFF.

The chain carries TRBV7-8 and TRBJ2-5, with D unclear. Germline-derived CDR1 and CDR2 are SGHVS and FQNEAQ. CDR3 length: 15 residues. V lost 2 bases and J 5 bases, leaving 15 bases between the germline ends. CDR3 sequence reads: CASSLRSRGSETQYF. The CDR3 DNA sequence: TGTGCCAGCAGCTTACGTAGTCGTGGGTCGGAGACCCAGTACTTC.

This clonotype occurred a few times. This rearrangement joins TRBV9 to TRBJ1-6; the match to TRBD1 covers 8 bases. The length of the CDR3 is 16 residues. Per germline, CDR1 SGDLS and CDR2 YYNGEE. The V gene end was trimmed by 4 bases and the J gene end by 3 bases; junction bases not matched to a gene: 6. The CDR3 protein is CASSSDRGSYNSPLHF. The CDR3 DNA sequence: TGTGCCAGCAGCTCCGACAGGGGAAGCTATAATTCACCCCTCCACTTT. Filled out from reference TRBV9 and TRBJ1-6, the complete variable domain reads DSGVTQTPKHLITATGQRVTLRCSPRSGDLSVYWYQQSLDQGLQFLIQYYNGEERAKGNILERFSAQQFPDLHSELNLSSLELGDSALYFCASSSDRGSYNSPLHFGNGTRLTVT.

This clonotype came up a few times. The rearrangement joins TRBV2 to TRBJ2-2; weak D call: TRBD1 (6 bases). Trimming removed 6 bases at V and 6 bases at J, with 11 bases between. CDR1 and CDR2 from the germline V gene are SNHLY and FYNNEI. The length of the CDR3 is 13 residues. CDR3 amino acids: CASRPRTAGELFF. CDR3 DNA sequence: TGTGCCAGCAGGCCGCGGACAGCCGGGGAGCTGTTTTTT.

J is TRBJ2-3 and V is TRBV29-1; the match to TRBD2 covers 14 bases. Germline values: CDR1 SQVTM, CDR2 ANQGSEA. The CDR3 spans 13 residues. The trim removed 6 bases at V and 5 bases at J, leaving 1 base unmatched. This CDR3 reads CSVGTSGRDTQYF. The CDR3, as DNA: TGCAGCGTCGGGACTAGCGGGAGAGATACGCAGTATTTT.